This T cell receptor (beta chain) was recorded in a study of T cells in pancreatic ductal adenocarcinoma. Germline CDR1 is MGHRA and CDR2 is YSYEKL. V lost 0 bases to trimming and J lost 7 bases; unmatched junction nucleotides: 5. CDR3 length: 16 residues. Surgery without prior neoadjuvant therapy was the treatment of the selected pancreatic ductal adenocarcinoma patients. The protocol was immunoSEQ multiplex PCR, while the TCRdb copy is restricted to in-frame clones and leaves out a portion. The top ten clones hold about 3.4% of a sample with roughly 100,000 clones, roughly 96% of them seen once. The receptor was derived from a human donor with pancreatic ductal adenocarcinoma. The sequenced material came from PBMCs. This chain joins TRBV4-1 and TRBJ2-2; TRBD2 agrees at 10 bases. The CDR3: CASSQDYSGRIGELFF. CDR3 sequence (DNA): TGCGCCAGCAGCCAAGACTATAGCGGGAGGATCGGGGAGCTGTTTTTT.